The rows below give T cell receptor beta chains drawn from one sample of a study of cytomegalovirus exposure and HLA in healthy donors. Sequencing used immunoSEQ multiplex PCR; TCRdb keeps in-frame clones, though not all of them. The sample has 150,000 to 200,000 clones; around 68% are singletons. Source material: PBMCs. These receptors came from a man aged 30 to 45 in good health and CMV-seropositive. Each CDR3 is given with its conserved first and last residue. Rows may omit the clone size; those that give it use once, few, many or a size class.

V: TRBV28
J: TRBJ2-1
size: .
CDR3: CASSSAGTSGSQEQFF

V: TRBV9
J: TRBJ1-6
size: once
CDR3: CASSRQQGGNSPLHF

V: TRBV27
J: TRBJ1-2
size: .
CDR3: CASSLSPGRGWGYTF

V: TRBV6-5
J: TRBJ2-1
size: few
CDR3: CASSSHQGGSGEQFF

V: TRBV5-1
J: TRBJ1-6
size: .
CDR3: CASSLEQGVGSPLHF

V: TRBV6-1
J: TRBJ1-1
size: few
CDR3: CASSDHVDSVTEAFF

V: TRBV11-1
J: TRBJ2-3
size: .
CDR3: CASSLEWYSTDTQYF

V: TRBV18
J: TRBJ2-7
size: .
CDR3: CASSRDRAHEQYF

V: TRBV27
J: TRBJ2-7
size: .
CDR3: CASSFPGSYEQYF

V: TRBV25-1
J: TRBJ2-2
size: few
CDR3: CASSKRQASFTGELFF

V: TRBV2
J: TRBJ2-1
size: .
CDR3: CASRDGTGPHNEQFF

V: TRBV7-9
J: TRBJ2-3
size: .
CDR3: CASSLRGSDTQYF

V: TRBV4-1
J: TRBJ1-2
size: .
CDR3: CASSQDWGTGVPYGYTF

V: TRBV27
J: TRBJ2-3
size: .
CDR3: CASYNTADTQYF